The T cell receptor beta chain under discussion was sequenced for a study of cytomegalovirus exposure and HLA in healthy donors. Overall study: The study placed 70% to 90% of its approximately 400 genotyped donors in the Caucasian-associated ancestry cluster.

This CDR3 spans 14 amino acids. Trimming removed 1 base from V and 0 bases from J, with 6 bases in between. Germline CDR1 is LGHNT and CDR2 is FRNRAP. Primers: 60 Vbeta forward and 13 Jbeta reverse. Repertoires were generated with immunoSEQ multiplex PCR, while TCRdb's copy carries only in-frame clones and drops some. The table lists roughly 39,000 clones, with roughly 2.9% in the top ten. For this clone: The antigen is unknown.

General study results and limits: A later analysis reportedly identified an Asian-associated ancestry cluster as carrying fewer N-insertions than the 666-donor mean.

The receptor comes from a woman aged 25 to 39 in good health and CMV-seropositive. Specimen: PBMCs. The chain uses TRBV12-5 and TRBJ1-1, with D unclear. This CDR3 reads CASGLGTVNTEAFF. CDR3 nucleotide sequence: TGTGCTAGTGGTTTGGGTACAGTGAACACTGAAGCTTTCTTT.